This T cell receptor beta chain was captured in a study of blood T cell repertoires in COVID-19. Produced via immunoSEQ multiplex PCR; TCRdb's table is partial and in-frame only. The sample consists of over 200,000 clones, about 86% of them appearing once. The CDR3 contains 13 residues. Trimming cost V 2 bases and J 5 bases, with 6 bases left between them. This TCR was recovered from a woman aged 45-65 years with acute or convalescent COVID-19. V and J are TRBV12-3 or TRBV12-4 and TRBJ2-2; tentative D call: TRBD1 (6 bases). Sequenced sample: peripheral blood. The CDR3 sequence is CASSLRGTGELFF. CDR3 sequence (DNA): TGTGCCAGCAGTTTAAGGGGGACCGGGGAGCTGTTTTTT.